This T cell receptor (beta chain) was found in a study of human T cells and chemical hapten exposure. In the original processing: With a range of 23,224 to 690,600, the median per sample was around 96,000 TCRs. TCRdb itself ran the RACE reads through MiXCR, one entry per CDR3 protein. These V and J calls rely on TCRdb rather than the paper's analysis. Here the sample spans around 62,000 distinct CDR3 sequences, 5.5% to 7.5% being singletons. V shed 3 bases and J shed 3 bases, with 8 bases lying between them. There are 13 residues in the CDR3. Sample time point: pre-sensitization, week 0. Treatment: therapeutic diphenylcyclopropenone sensitization with weekly scalp DPC. The study enrolled 18 to 70-year-old alopecia patients suitable for DPC. This clonotype has ten or more counts.

The sample here was whole blood, taken in connection with sensitization to the hapten diphenylcyclopropenone (DPC). The gene calls are TRBV12-3 or TRBV12-4 and TRBJ1-1; D gene unclear. This clonotype was obtained from a woman aged 25 to 45 with alopecia areata. Some clones in this sample may be carry-over from other donors' samples. The CDR3 DNA reads as TGTGCCAGCAGTTTTCGGGAGTACACTGAAGCTTTCTTT. Translation gives CASSFREYTEAFF.